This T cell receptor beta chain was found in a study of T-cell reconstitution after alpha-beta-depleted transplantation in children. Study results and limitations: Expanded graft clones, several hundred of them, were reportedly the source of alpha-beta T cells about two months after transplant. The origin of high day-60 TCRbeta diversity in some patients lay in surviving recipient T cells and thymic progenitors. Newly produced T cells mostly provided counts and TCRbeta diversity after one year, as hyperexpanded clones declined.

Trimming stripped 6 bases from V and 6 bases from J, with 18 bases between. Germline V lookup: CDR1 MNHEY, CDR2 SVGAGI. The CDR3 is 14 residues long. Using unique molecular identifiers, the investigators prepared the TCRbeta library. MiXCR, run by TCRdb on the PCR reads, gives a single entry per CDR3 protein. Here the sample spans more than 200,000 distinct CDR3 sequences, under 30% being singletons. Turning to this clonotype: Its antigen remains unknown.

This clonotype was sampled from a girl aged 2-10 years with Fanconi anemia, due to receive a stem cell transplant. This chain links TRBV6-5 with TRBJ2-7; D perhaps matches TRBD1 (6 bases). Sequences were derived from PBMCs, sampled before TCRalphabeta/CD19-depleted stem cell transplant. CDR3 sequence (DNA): TGTGCCAGCAGCTTACAGGGTTTGTGGGGCGAGCAGTACTTC. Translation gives CASSLQGLWGEQYF.